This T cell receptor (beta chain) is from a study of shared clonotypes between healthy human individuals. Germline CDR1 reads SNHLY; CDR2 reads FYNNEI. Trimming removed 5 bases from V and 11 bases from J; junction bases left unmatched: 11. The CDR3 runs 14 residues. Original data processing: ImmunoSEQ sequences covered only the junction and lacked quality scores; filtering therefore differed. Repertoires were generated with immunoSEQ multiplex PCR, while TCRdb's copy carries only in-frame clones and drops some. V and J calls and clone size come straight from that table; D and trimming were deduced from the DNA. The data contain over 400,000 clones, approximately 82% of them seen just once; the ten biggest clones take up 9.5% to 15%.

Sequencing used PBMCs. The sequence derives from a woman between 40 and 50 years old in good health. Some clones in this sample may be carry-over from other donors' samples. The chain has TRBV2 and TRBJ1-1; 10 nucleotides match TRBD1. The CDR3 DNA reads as TGTGCCAGCAGTCGGACAGGGGGTGGCATTGGGGCTTTCTTT. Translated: CASSRTGGGIGAFF.